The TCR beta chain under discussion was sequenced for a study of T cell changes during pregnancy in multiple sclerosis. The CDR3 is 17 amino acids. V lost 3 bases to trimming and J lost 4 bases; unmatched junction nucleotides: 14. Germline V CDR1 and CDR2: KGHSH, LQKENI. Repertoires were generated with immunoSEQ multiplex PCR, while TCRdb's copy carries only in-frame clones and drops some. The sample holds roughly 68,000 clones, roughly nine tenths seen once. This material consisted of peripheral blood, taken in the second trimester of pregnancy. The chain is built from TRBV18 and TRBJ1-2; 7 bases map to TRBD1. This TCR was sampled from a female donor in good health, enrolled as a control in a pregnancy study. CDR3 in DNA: TGTGCCAGCTCACCCCCCGCGAAATGGGGACAGCGCTATGGCTACACCTTC. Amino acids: CASSPPAKWGQRYGYTF.